The 23 T cell receptor beta chains reported below all come from one sample, sequenced in a study of blood T cell repertoires in COVID-19. Generated by immunoSEQ multiplex PCR, the TCRdb table keeps only in-frame clones and is missing some. Seen here are a few hundred thousand clones, 70% to 90% observed once, and the top ten hold around 1.2%. Sequenced input: peripheral blood. These TCRs come from a man aged 40-55 years with acute or convalescent COVID-19.

The CDR3 DNA is TGTGCCGCGGGGCCTGGAGGAGCTTTCTTT. It specifies CAAGPGGAFF. V and J are TRBV27 and TRBJ1-1; tentatively, D is TRBD1 (5 bases). Germline CDR1 and CDR2: MNHEY and SMNVEV (reference sequence). The CDR3 runs to 10 residues. The V and J ends lost 11 bases and 10 bases respectively, with 14 bases between them.

The rearrangement links TRBV25-1 to TRBJ1-6, with D perhaps TRBD1 (6 bases). V lost 8 bases and J lost 0, with 14 bases in between. This CDR3 contains 16 residues. From germline, CDR1 is MGHDK and CDR2 SYGVNS. The CDR3 nucleotides read TGTGCCAGCGAGGACAGCAAGAGCTCCTATAATTCACCCCTCCACTTT. This gives the protein CASEDSKSSYNSPLHF. Full variable domain (rest looked up from reference TRBV25-1 and TRBJ1-6): EADIYQTPRYLVIGTGKKITLECSQTMGHDKMYWYQQDPGMELHLIHYSYGVNSTEKGDLSSESTVSRIRTEHFPLTLESARPSHTSQYLCASEDSKSSYNSPLHFGNGTRLTVT.

The chain combines TRBV5-1 with TRBJ2-1; 8 bases agree with TRBD2. Germline V gene sequence: CDR1 SGHRS, CDR2 YFSETQ. V gave up 0 bases and J gave up 7 bases; unmatched junction bases: 6. The CDR3 has 15 residues. The CDR3 bases are TGCGCCAGCAGCTTGGGAGCGGGGGAGGTGAATGAGCAGTTCTTC. Protein product: CASSLGAGEVNEQFF.

This clone occurred many times. The chain has TRBV11-1 and TRBJ1-2; 7 bases are a match to TRBD1. CDR1 SGHAT and CDR2 FQDESV come from the germline V gene (reference sequence). Unmatched junction bases numbered 5, after V lost 3 bases and J lost 4 bases. The CDR3 is 14 amino acids. The CDR3 region is CASSFPGGVYGYTF. In nucleotides, the CDR3 is TGTGCCAGCAGCTTTCCAGGGGGAGTCTATGGCTACACCTTC.

This clone came up once. Compared with germline, one end of the junction differs, possibly owing to a read error. The DNA of the CDR3 is TGTGCCAGCAGCCCCACCGTACTAGCGGGGTTGATCTTC. Amino acids: CASSPTVLAGLIF. The rearrangement joins TRBV4-2 to TRBJ2-1; 10 bases match TRBD2. CDR1 LGHNA and CDR2 YNFKEQ come from the germline V gene. This CDR3 has 13 residues.

This chain connects TRBV3-1 (or the pseudogene TRBV3-2) to TRBJ2-1; a weak D match, TRBD1 (5 bases). Trimming took 4 bases from V and 5 from J, leaving 24 bases between them. Germline V lookup: CDR1 LGHDT, CDR2 YNNKEL (reference sequence). The CDR3 has 18 residues. The CDR3 loop is CASSPYHASRVGHNEQFF. DNA of the CDR3: TGTGCCAGCAGCCCCTATCATGCCTCCAGGGTAGGGCACAATGAGCAGTTCTTC.

This sequence joins TRBV28 and TRBJ1-2; the match to TRBD1 covers 9 bases. Germline V gives CDR1 MDHEN, CDR2 SYDVKM. The CDR3 runs to 14 residues. V was clipped by 2 bases and J by 7 bases; unmatched bases: 5. CDR3 residues: CASSLGDRAFGYTF. The CDR3 nucleotides read TGTGCCAGCAGTTTAGGGGACAGGGCCTTTGGCTACACCTTC.

The chain carries TRBV3-1 (or the pseudogene TRBV3-2) and TRBJ1-4; a weak D match, TRBD1 (6 bases). Germline CDR1 is LGHDT and CDR2 is YNNKEL (reference sequence). This CDR3 comprises 14 residues. V was clipped by 4 bases and J by 5 bases, with 11 bases between them. The CDR3 loop reads CASSPYRENEKLFF. The CDR3 coding sequence is TGTGCCAGCAGCCCCTACAGGGAGAATGAAAAACTGTTTTTT.

The chain recombines TRBV10-3 with TRBJ1-5, with a weak D call TRBD1 (6 bases). The germline V gene encodes CDR1 ENHRY and CDR2 SYGVKD. V was pared by 6 bases and J by 5 bases, with 14 bases between. The CDR3 sequence is 14 residues long. The CDR3 coding sequence is TGTGCCATCAGCAGAACAGGGTACGATCAGCCCCAGCATTTT. Translation gives CAISRTGYDQPQHF.

This chain uses TRBV27 with TRBJ1-5, with TRBD1 identical over 12 bases. The CDR3 consists of 14 residues. V dropped 7 bases and J dropped 6; count of bases not matched to a gene: 4. Germline V gene sequence: CDR1 MNHEY, CDR2 SMNVEV (reference sequence). CDR3 region: CASKGQGATQPQHF. CDR3 nucleotide sequence: TGTGCCAGCAAGGGACAGGGGGCAACTCAGCCCCAGCATTTT.

This clone was observed a few times. The V call is TRBV7-2, the J call TRBJ2-7; D remains ambiguous. V was pared by 5 bases and J by 2 bases, with 7 bases between. Germline loops: CDR1 SGHTA, CDR2 FQGNSA. The CDR3 has 12 amino acids. The CDR3 is CASSHPAYEQYF. For the CDR3, the DNA is TGTGCCAGCAGCCATCCGGCCTACGAGCAGTACTTC.

This rearrangement joins TRBV6-4 to TRBJ2-2; possible D gene TRBD1, 6 bases. V was clipped by 8 bases and J by 0 bases, with 10 bases between them. Looked up from germline, CDR1 is MRHNA and CDR2 is SNTAGT. CDR3 size: 14 residues. The CDR3 bases are TGTGCCAGCTCTGGGACACCGAACACCGGGGAGCTGTTTTTT. It specifies CASSGTPNTGELFF.

The chain's CDR3 is CASSFHRGYGYTF. In nucleotides, the CDR3 is TGTGCCAGCAGTTTCCACAGGGGCTATGGCTACACCTTC. This chain uses TRBV27 with TRBJ1-2; 7 bases match TRBD1. V trimming: 3 bases; J trimming: 4 bases; junction bases outside the gene matches: 2. CDR1 is MNHEY, CDR2 SMNVEV, per germline (reference sequence). The CDR3 runs to 13 residues.

This clone came up once. The V call is TRBV7-2, the J call TRBJ2-1, with 10 bases aligning to TRBD2. This CDR3 has 14 residues. The germline V gene encodes CDR1 SGHTA and CDR2 FQGNSA. The V and J ends lost 4 bases and 9 bases, in that order; junction bases with no gene match: 6. The DNA of the CDR3 is TGTGCCAGCAGCTCAAGCGGGAGGGGGAGTGAGCAGTTCTTC. Translated: CASSSSGRGSEQFF.

The J gene is TRBJ1-6, the V gene TRBV5-4, with D uncertain. This CDR3 is built from 15 residues. The germline V gene has CDR1 SGHNT and CDR2 YYREEE (reference sequence). V lost 3 bases and J lost 10, with 17 bases in between. This CDR3 reads CASSSFPVSRSPLHF. DNA of the CDR3: TGTGCCAGCAGCTCCTTCCCGGTATCGAGATCACCCCTCCACTTT.

The rearrangement links TRBV5-6 to TRBJ2-1, with 15 bases fitting TRBD2. CDR1 and CDR2 (germline): SGHDT, YYEEEE. J was trimmed by 7 bases and V by 5 bases; bases with no gene match: 4. The CDR3 is 15 residues long. The CDR3 sequence: CASRKGLAGGNEQFF. CDR3 bases: TGTGCCAGCAGGAAGGGACTAGCGGGAGGAAATGAGCAGTTCTTC.

The chain uses TRBV12-3 or TRBV12-4 and TRBJ1-6; possible D gene TRBD1, 6 bases. This CDR3 comprises 13 residues. Trimming cost V 6 bases and J 9 bases, with 12 bases left between them. The CDR3: CASRLGAASPLHF. The CDR3 bases are TGTGCCAGCAGGTTGGGGGCGGCTTCACCCCTCCACTTT.

The V and J genes are TRBV3-1 (or the pseudogene TRBV3-2) and TRBJ2-1, with 9 bases identical to TRBD2. Germline CDR1 LGHDT, CDR2 YNNKEL (reference sequence). The V and J ends lost 1 base and 8 bases, in that order; junction bases with no gene match: 9. The CDR3 spans 16 residues. The CDR3 region is CASSQGVAGVGYEQFF. The CDR3, as DNA: TGTGCCAGCAGCCAAGGCGTAGCGGGAGTTGGCTATGAGCAGTTCTTC.

This sequence joins TRBV5-4 and TRBJ2-2; D assignment may be TRBD1 or TRBD2 (5 bases each). The V end was cut by 4 bases, the J end by 3 bases, with 16 bases between. Germline V CDR1 and CDR2: SGHNT, YYREEE (reference sequence). The CDR3 is 16 residues long. In DNA, the CDR3 is TGTGCCAGCAGCGTGGGGCGGGCCATCGACACCGGGGAGCTGTTTTTT. Its translation is CASSVGRAIDTGELFF.

The chain carries TRBV10-3 and TRBJ2-1; D remains ambiguous. Between the trimmed V and J ends, which lost 2 bases and 4 bases, there was a span of 3 bases. The germline V gene has CDR1 ENHRY and CDR2 SYGVKD. This CDR3 has 12 amino acids. The chain's CDR3 is CAISELYNEQFF. The CDR3 coding sequence is TGTGCCATCAGTGAGCTATACAATGAGCAGTTCTTC.

The J gene is TRBJ1-5, the V gene TRBV24-1; D remains unclear. This CDR3 comprises 14 residues. The V and J ends lost 1 base and 5 bases respectively, with 8 bases between them. CDR1 KGHDR and CDR2 SFDVKD come from the germline V gene. Here the CDR3 DNA reads TGTGCCACCAGTGATTTCTCCAGTTATCAGCCCCAGCATTTT. The encoded protein is CATSDFSSYQPQHF.

The chain has TRBV7-2 and TRBJ1-4; TRBD1 matches 7 bases. CDR3 length: 14 residues. With 4 bases clipped from V and 8 bases from J, the junction kept 7 bases outside the gene matches. Germline V lookup: CDR1 SGHTA, CDR2 FQGNSA. The CDR3 here is CASSSFTGQEKLFF. The DNA of the CDR3 is TGTGCCAGCAGCTCTTTCACGGGACAGGAAAAACTGTTTTTT.

The CDR3 region is CASSDPGAVPIYEQYF. The CDR3 DNA follows: TGTGCCAGTAGTGACCCAGGGGCGGTTCCAATCTACGAGCAGTACTTC. The chain links TRBV19 to TRBJ2-7; D is perhaps TRBD1 (6 bases). The V end was cut by 5 bases, the J end by 3 bases, with 20 bases between. The CDR3 extends over 16 amino acids. Germline V gene data show CDR1 as LNHDA and CDR2 as SQIVND (reference sequence).